This is a list of T cell receptor beta chains from one sample in a study of T cell repertoires in cytomegalovirus infection. Each CDR3 protein is one row after TCRdb ran MiXCR on the reads. In the table there are 70,000 to 75,000 distinct CDR3 sequences, over 3.5% of which are singletons. The sequencing sample was made of PBMCs. These receptors all come from a human donor in good health (CMV status not recorded). Some clones in this sample may be carry-over from other donors' samples. Both conserved end residues are part of each CDR3. The D gene is left open where the match is weak. For some rows the clone size is stated as once, few or many, or as a class when expanded; others skip it.

TRBJ2-3 | TRBD2 | TRBV7-2 | many | CASSLVLREGTDTQYF | TGTGCCAGCAGCTTAGTACTGCGGGAGGGCACAGATACGCAGTATTTT
TRBJ1-6 | TRBD1 | TRBV18 | many | CASSPRVAGQGGSPLHF | TGTGCCAGCTCACCACGGGTCGCGGGACAGGGCGGTTCACCCCTCCACTTT
TRBJ1-1 | - | TRBV7-9 | many | CASSARVVERVEAFF | TGTGCCAGCAGCGCAAGGGTAGTTGAACGAGTAGAAGCTTTCTTT
TRBJ2-2 | - | TRBV7-6 | many | CASSLFSSGATGELFF | TGTGCCAGCAGCTTATTCAGTAGCGGAGCCACCGGGGAGCTGTTTTTT
TRBJ2-2 | - | TRBV12-3/TRBV12-4 | many | CASSPGSTGELFF | TGTGCCAGCAGTCCCGGGAGCACCGGGGAGCTGTTTTTT
TRBJ2-7 | - | TRBV7-2 | many | CASSSAGYYEQYF | TGTGCCAGCAGCTCCGCAGGATATTACGAGCAGTACTTC
TRBJ2-7 | - | TRBV7-2 | many | CASSLKWEFGQYF | TGTGCCAGCAGCTTAAAATGGGAGTTTGGGCAGTACTTC
TRBJ1-5 | - | TRBV7-2 | many | CASSRRGEPQHF | TGTGCCAGCAGCCGCCGCGGGGAGCCCCAGCATTTT
TRBJ2-1 | - | TRBV5-4 | - | CASSLERLDYNEQFF | TGTGCCAGCAGCTTGGAAAGACTGGATTACAATGAGCAGTTCTTC
TRBJ2-2 | TRBD2 | TRBV7-9 | many | CASSLLAGAGTGELFF | TGTGCCAGCAGCTTACTAGCGGGAGCCGGCACCGGGGAGCTGTTTTTT
TRBJ2-3 | - | TRBV5-4 | many | CASSARTDSTDTQYF | TGTGCCAGCAGCGCAAGGACCGATAGCACAGATACGCAGTATTTT
TRBJ2-7 | - | TRBV6-6 | many | CASSSPGVHPYEQYF | TGTGCCAGCAGTTCCCCAGGAGTCCATCCCTACGAGCAGTACTTC
TRBJ2-5 | TRBD2 | TRBV7-8 | many | CASSLGTTSVETQYF | TGTGCCAGCAGCTTAGGAACGACTAGCGTTGAGACCCAGTACTTC
TRBJ2-2 | TRBD1 | TRBV12-3/TRBV12-4 | many | CASTLGTGGTGELFF | TGTGCCAGCACTTTGGGGACAGGGGGTACCGGGGAGCTGTTTTTT
TRBJ2-5 | TRBD2 | TRBV10-3 | many | CAISYGLAGETQYF | TGTGCCATCAGTTACGGACTAGCTGGCGAGACCCAGTACTTC
TRBJ1-1 | - | TRBV4-2 | many | CASSQDYSNTEAFF | TGTGCCAGCAGCCAAGATTATTCTAACACTGAAGCTTTCTTT
TRBJ1-6 | - | TRBV7-2 | many | CASSSTGRGGSPLHF | TGTGCCAGCAGCTCGACCGGCCGCGGGGGATCACCCCTCCACTTT
TRBJ2-3 | - | TRBV4-1 | few | CASSQDFGRTDTQYF | TGCGCCAGCAGCCAGGACTTCGGACGCACAGATACGCAGTATTTT
TRBJ2-1 | TRBD2 | TRBV7-2 | many | CASSLWSSGRASYNEQFF | TGTGCCAGCAGCTTATGGTCTAGCGGGAGAGCTTCCTACAATGAGCAGTTCTTC
TRBJ2-1 | TRBD2 | TRBV12-3/TRBV12-4 | many | CASRRKSGASYNEQFF | TGTGCCAGCAGGAGAAAAAGCGGGGCATCCTACAATGAGCAGTTCTTC
TRBJ2-7 | TRBD1 | TRBV27 | many | CASSYSTGIGYEQYF | TGTGCCAGCAGTTATTCGACAGGGATAGGATACGAGCAGTACTTC
TRBJ2-3 | TRBD2 | TRBV7-2 | - | CASSISGGNKDTQYF | TGTGCCAGCAGCATTAGCGGGGGGAATAAAGATACGCAGTATTTT
TRBJ1-4 | TRBD1 | TRBV18 | many | CASSPLQGKRNEKLFF | TGTGCCAGCTCACCGCTACAGGGGAAACGTAATGAAAAACTGTTTTTT
TRBJ2-1 | TRBD2 | TRBV7-2 | few | CASSSRVRLAGASSYNEQFF | TGTGCCAGCAGCTCGCGAGTCCGGCTAGCGGGGGCGAGCTCCTACAATGAGCAGTTCTTC
TRBJ2-7 | - | TRBV7-2 | many | CASSYLGFYEQYF | TGTGCCAGCAGCTACCTAGGTTTCTACGAGCAGTACTTC
TRBJ2-1 | - | TRBV7-2 | many | CASSSPLRSTEQFF | TGTGCCAGCAGCTCACCCCTAAGGTCCACTGAGCAGTTCTTC
TRBJ1-1 | - | TRBV7-2 | many | CASSLQALNTEAFF | TGTGCCAGCAGCTTGCAGGCGTTGAACACTGAAGCTTTCTTT
TRBJ2-6 | - | TRBV28 | many | CASSLLAGANVLTF | TGTGCCAGCAGTTTATTGGCCGGGGCCAACGTCCTGACTTTC
TRBJ2-6 | - | TRBV29-1 | many | CSVEVDVNSGANVLTF | TGCAGCGTTGAGGTGGACGTTAACTCTGGGGCCAACGTCCTGACTTTC
TRBJ2-3 | TRBD2 | TRBV18 | many | CASSPRQREVDTQYF | TGTGCCAGCTCACCACGGCAGCGGGAGGTAGATACGCAGTATTTT